One sample yielded the 6 T cell receptor beta chains listed below, sequenced in a study of OX40 agonist ivuxolimab in advanced cancers. Generated by immunoSEQ multiplex PCR, the TCRdb table keeps only in-frame clones and is missing some. Among about 79,000 clones, roughly 87% were seen once, and the ten largest hold under 0.35%. Sequenced here: CD4+ or CD8+ T cells sorted from blood, sampled in a trial of the OX40 agonist ivuxolimab. Receptor source: an adult with an advanced solid tumor such as melanoma, head and neck, liver or kidney cancer.

This chain uses TRBV19 with TRBJ1-5, with 10 bases identical to TRBD1. The V gene end was trimmed by 6 bases and the J gene end by 2 bases; junction bases not matched to a gene: 7. Germline V lookup: CDR1 LNHDA, CDR2 SQIVND (reference sequence). The length of the CDR3 is 16 residues. The CDR3 DNA reads as TGTGCCAGTAGCGGGGGACAGGGGATGGGCAATCAGCCCCAGCATTTT. It is translated as CASSGGQGMGNQPQHF.

V and J are TRBV5-4 and TRBJ2-2; unclear D gene. Germline assignment: CDR1 SGHNT and CDR2 YYREEE (reference sequence). The length of the CDR3 is 16 residues. The V end lost 4 bases, the J end lost 5 bases, and 18 bases lay between the germline ends. The CDR3 bases are TGTGCCAGCAGCAGGAGACCCGGTGGGATTACCGGGGAGCTGTTTTTT. Its translation is CASSRRPGGITGELFF.

This chain connects TRBV19 to TRBJ2-3; D may be TRBD1 or TRBD2 (5 bases each). CDR1 and CDR2 (germline): LNHDA, SQIVND (reference sequence). With 7 bases removed from V and 5 bases from J, the gap between germline ends came to 25 bases. CDR3 length equals 17 residues. The CDR3, as DNA: TGTGCCAGTACTCCTAGGGCAGGGAGTGTACGCGGAGATACGCAGTATTTT. Translating gives CASTPRAGSVRGDTQYF.

The rearrangement joins TRBV14 to TRBJ2-7; D perhaps matches TRBD2 (5 bases). Germline V gene lookup returns CDR1 SGHDN and CDR2 FVKESK. The CDR3 totals 15 residues. Trimming pared 1 base from V and 2 bases from J, leaving 12 bases between. The CDR3 sequence is CASSQGRFQPYEQYF. The CDR3 DNA follows: TGTGCCAGCAGCCAAGGGAGGTTTCAGCCCTACGAGCAGTACTTC. The whole variable domain, remainder taken from reference TRBV14 and TRBJ2-7, is EAGVTQFPSHSVIEKGQTVTLRCDPISGHDNLYWYRRVMGKEIKFLLHFVKESKQDESGMPNNRFLAERTGGTYSTLKVQPAELEDSGVYFCASSQGRFQPYEQYFGPGTRLTVT.

The chain is built from TRBV2 and TRBJ2-2; 7 nucleotides line up with TRBD1. Germline values: CDR1 SNHLY, CDR2 FYNNEI. J was trimmed by 5 bases and V by 8 bases; bases with no gene match: 11. The CDR3 is 15 amino acids. The CDR3 sequence: CASFQGTANTGELFF. CDR3 nucleotides: TGTGCCAGCTTCCAGGGGACAGCCAATACCGGGGAGCTGTTTTTT.

The CDR3 region has the DNA TGTGCCAGCAGCTTCGGGTCGAATGGCTACACCTTC. Amino acids: CASSFGSNGYTF. This rearrangement joins TRBV11-1 to TRBJ1-2; no firm D call. CDR1 SGHAT and CDR2 FQDESV come from the germline V gene (reference sequence). V was cut by 3 bases and J by 6 bases, with 8 bases left in between. CDR3 length: 12 residues.